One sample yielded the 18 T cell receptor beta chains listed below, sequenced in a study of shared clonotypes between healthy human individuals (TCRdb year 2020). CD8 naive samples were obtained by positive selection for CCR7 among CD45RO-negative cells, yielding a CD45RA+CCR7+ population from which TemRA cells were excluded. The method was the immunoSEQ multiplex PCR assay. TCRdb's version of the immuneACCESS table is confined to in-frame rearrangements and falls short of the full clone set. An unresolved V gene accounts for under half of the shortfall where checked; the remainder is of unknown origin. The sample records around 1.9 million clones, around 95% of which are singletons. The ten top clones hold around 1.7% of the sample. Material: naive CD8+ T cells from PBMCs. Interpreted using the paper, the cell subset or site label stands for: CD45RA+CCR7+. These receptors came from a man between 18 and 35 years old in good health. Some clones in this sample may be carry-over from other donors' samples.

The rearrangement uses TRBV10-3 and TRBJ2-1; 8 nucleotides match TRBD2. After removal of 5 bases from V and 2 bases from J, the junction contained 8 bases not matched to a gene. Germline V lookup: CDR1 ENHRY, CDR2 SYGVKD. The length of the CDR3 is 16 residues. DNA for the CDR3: TGTGCCATCAGTAGCGGGAGCGCAAGTACCTACAATGAGCAGTTCTTC. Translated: CAISSGSASTYNEQFF.

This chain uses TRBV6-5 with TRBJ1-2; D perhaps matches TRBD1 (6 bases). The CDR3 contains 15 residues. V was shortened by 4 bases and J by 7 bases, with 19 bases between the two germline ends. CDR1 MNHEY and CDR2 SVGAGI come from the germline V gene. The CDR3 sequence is CASSFRRGEMPGYTF. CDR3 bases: TGTGCCAGCAGTTTTCGGAGGGGGGAGATGCCTGGCTACACCTTC.

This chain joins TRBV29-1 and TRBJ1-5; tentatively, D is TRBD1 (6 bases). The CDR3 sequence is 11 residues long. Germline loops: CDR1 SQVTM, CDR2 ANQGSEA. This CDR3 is CRKDRNQPQHF. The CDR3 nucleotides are TGCAGGAAAGACAGGAATCAGCCCCAGCATTTT.

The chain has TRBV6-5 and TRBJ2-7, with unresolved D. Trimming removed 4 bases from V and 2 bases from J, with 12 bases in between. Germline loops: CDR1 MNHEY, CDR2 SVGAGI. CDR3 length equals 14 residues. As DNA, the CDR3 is TGTGCCAGCAGTTCGCTAGAGACCGCCTACGAGCAGTACTTC. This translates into CASSSLETAYEQYF.

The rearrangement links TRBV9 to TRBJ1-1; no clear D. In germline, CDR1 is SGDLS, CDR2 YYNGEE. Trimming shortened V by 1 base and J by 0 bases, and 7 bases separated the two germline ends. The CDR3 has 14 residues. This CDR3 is CASSVYVVNTEAFF. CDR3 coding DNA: TGTGCCAGCAGCGTATATGTCGTGAACACTGAAGCTTTCTTT.

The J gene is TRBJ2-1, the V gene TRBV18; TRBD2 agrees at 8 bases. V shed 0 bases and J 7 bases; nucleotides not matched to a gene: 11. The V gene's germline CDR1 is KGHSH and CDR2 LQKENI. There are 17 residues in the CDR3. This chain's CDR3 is CASSPPGAGAHLNEQFF. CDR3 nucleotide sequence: TGTGCCAGCTCACCACCGGGAGCGGGAGCGCATTTAAATGAGCAGTTCTTC.

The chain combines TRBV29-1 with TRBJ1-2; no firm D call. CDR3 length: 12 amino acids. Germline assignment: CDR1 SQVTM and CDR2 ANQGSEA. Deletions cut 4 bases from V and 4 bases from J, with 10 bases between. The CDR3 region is CSVVGGFYGYTF. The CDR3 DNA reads TGCAGCGTTGTGGGCGGATTCTATGGCTACACCTTC.

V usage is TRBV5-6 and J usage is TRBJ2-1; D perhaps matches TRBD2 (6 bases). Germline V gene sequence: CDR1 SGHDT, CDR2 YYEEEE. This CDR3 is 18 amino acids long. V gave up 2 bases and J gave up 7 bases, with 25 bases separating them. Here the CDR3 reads CASSFLRLDGGMGNEQFF. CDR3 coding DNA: TGTGCCAGCAGCTTCCTAAGACTAGACGGGGGAATGGGGAATGAGCAGTTCTTC.

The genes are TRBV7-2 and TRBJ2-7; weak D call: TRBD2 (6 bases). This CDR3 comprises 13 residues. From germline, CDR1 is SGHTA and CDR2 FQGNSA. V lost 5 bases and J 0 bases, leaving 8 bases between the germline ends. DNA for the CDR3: TGTGCCAGCAGCCAGCGGGTCTCCTACGAGCAGTACTTC. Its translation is CASSQRVSYEQYF.

CDR3 sequence: CASSLETRNEKLFF. The CDR3 DNA is TGTGCCAGCAGCTTAGAGACAAGAAATGAAAAACTGTTTTTT. The chain combines TRBV7-9 with TRBJ1-4; D call uncertain. Germline CDR1 SEHNR, CDR2 FQNEAQ (reference sequence). The CDR3 spans 14 residues. The V end was cut by 1 base, the J end by 5 bases, with 8 bases between.

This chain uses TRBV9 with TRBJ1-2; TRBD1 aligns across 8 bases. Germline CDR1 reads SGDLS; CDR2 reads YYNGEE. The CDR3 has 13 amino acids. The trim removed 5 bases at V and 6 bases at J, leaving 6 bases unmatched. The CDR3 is CASSADRGNGYTF. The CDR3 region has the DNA TGTGCCAGCAGTGCCGACAGGGGTAATGGCTACACCTTC.

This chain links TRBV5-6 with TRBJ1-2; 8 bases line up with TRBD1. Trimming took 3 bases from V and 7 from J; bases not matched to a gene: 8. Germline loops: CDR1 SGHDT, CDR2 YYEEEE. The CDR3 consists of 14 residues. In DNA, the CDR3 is TGTGCCAGCAGCTCCGGCAGGGGGCTGGGTGGCTACACCTTC. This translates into CASSSGRGLGGYTF.

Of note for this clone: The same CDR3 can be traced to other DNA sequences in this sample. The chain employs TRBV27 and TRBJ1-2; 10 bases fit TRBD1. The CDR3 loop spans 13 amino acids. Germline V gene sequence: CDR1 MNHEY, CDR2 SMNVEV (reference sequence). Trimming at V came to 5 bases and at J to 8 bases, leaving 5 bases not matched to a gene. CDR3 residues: CASSPGTGVGYTF. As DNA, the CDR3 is TGTGCCAGCAGTCCCGGGACAGGGGTAGGCTACACCTTC.

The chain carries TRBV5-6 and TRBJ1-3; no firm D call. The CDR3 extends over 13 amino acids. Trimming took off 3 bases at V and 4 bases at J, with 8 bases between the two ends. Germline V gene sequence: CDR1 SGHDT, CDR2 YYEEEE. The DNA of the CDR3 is TGTGCCAGCAGCTCGGACGGCGGAAACACCATATATTTT. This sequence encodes CASSSDGGNTIYF.

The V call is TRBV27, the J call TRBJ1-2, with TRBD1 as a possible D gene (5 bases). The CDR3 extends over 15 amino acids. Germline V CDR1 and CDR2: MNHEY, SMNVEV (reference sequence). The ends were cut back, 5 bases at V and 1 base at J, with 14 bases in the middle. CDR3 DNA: TGTGCCAGCAGTCTCCAGGGTATAAGTAACTATGGCTACACCTTC. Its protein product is CASSLQGISNYGYTF.

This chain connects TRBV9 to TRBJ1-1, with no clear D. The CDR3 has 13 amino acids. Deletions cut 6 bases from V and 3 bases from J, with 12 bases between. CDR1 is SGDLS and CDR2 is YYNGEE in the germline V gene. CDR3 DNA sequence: TGTGCCAGCACCCCGGGCGGGCACACTGAAGCTTTCTTT. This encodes CASTPGGHTEAFF.

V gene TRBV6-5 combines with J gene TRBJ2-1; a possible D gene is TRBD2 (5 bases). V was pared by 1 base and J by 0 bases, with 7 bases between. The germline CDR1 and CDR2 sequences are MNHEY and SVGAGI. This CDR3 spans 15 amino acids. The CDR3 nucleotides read TGTGCCAGCAGTTACTATCGGGACTCCTACAATGAGCAGTTCTTC. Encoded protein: CASSYYRDSYNEQFF.

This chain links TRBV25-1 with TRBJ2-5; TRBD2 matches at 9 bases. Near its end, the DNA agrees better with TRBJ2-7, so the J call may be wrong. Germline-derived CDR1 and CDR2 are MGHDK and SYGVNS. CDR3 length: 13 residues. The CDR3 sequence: CASRLAGYYEQYF. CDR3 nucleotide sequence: TGTGCCAGCAGACTAGCGGGCTACTACGAGCAGTACTTC.